This TCR beta chain was found in a study of blood T cells in healthy people across ages. As for the study in general: Researchers report that template switching captured about one barcoded beta molecule per two T cells. Whole-study findings and limits: Per-million-T-cell TCR beta diversity fell roughly linearly with age. With naive T cell percentage, TCR beta diversity showed a strong correlation.

A few counts support this clonotype. Its cognate antigen is unknown. Trimming shortened V by 6 bases and J by 6 bases, and 11 bases separated the two germline ends. Germline CDR1 reads MNHEY; CDR2 reads SVGEGT. The CDR3 contains 12 residues. Alongside a J-beta primer mix, a sample-barcoded 5' primer served in a second PCR lasting about 6 to 12 cycles. Researchers report that each sample yielded at least 2.5 million CDR3-containing paired-end reads. Via MiXCR, TCRdb re-called the 5' RACE reads, giving one row per CDR3 protein. The sample carries some 1.1 million distinct CDR3 sequences, around two fifths recorded once.

Sequences were obtained from blood. The genes are TRBV6-2 or TRBV6-3 and TRBJ2-5; D perhaps matches TRBD2 (7 bases). This sequence was found in a man younger than 35 in good health. The CDR3 DNA reads as TGTGCCAGCAGAGGGGGGGGAAAGACCCAGTACTTC. Translated, it gives CASRGGGKTQYF.